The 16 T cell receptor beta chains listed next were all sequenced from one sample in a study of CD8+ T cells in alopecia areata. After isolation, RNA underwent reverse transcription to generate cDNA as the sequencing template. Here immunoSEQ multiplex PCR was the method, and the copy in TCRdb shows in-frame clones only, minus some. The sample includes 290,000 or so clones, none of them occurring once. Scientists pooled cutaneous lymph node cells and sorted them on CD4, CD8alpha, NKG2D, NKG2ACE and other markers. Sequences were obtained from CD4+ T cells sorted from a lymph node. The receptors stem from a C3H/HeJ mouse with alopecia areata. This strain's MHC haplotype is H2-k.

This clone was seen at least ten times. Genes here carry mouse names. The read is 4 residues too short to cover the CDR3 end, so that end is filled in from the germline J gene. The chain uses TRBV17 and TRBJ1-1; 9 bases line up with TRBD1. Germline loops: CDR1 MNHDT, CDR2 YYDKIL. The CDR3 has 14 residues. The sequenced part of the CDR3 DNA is TGTGCTAGCAGTAGATACAGGGGGCAGGCA. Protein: CASSRYRGQA. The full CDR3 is CASSRYRGQAEVFF.

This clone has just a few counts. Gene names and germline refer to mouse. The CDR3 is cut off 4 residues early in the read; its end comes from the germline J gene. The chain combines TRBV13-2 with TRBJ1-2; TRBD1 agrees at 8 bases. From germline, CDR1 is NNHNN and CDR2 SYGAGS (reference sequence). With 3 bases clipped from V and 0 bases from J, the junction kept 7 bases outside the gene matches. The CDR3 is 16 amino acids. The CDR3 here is CASGVPRTGTNSDYTF. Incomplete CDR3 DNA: TGTGCCAGCGGTGTTCCCAGGACAGGGACAAACTCC.

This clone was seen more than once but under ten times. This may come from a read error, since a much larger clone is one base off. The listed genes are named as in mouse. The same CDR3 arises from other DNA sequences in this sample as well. CDR3 DNA, as far as it was read: TGTGCCAGCAGCCGGGACAGAAATTCGCCC. It specifies CASSRDRNSP. The whole CDR3 sequence reads CASSRDRNSPLYF. The V call is TRBV5, the J call TRBJ1-6; 7 positions match TRBD1. The read ends 3 residues shy of where the CDR3 ends; the end is completed using the germline J gene. TRBJ1-6 is designated an ORF whose function remains uncertain. In germline, CDR1 is LGHNA, CDR2 YNLKQL (reference sequence). The ends lost 4 bases at V and 7 bases at J; junction bases unmatched: 1. There are 13 residues in the CDR3.

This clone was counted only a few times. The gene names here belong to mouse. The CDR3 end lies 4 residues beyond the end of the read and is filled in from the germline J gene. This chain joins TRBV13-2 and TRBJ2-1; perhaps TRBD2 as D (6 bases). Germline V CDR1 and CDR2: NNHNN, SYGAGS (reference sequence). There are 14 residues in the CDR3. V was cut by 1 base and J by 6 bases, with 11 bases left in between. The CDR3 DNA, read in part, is TGTGCCAGCGGTGATCGGGCTGGGGTTGCT. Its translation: CASGDRAGVA. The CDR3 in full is CASGDRAGVAEQFF.

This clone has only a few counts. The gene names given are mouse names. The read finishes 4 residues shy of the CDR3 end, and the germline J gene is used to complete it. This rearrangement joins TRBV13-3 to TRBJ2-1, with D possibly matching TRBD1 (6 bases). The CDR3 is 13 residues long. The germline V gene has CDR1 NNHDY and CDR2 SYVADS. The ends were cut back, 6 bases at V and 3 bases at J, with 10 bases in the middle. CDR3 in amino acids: CASTGDIYAEQFF. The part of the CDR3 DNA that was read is TGTGCCAGCACGGGGGACATCTATGCT.

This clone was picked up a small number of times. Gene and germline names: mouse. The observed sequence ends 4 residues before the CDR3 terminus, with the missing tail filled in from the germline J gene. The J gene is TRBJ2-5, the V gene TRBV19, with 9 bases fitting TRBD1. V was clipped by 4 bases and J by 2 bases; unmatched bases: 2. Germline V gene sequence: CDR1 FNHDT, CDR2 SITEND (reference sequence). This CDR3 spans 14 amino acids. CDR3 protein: CASSAGQGQDTQYF. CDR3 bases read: TGTGCCAGCAGTGCGGGACAGGGCCAAGAC.

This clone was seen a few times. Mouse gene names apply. CDR3 in amino acids: CASGDAGQPNTEVFF. The sequenced part of the CDR3 DNA is TGTGCCAGCGGTGATGCAGGGCAACCAAACACA. The gene calls are TRBV13-2 and TRBJ1-1; possibly TRBD1 for D (5 bases). With the read ending 4 residues before the CDR3 end, the germline J gene is used to fill in that end. Deletions cut 0 bases from V and 0 bases from J, with 9 bases between. Germline assignment: CDR1 NNHNN and CDR2 SYGAGS (reference sequence). The CDR3 extends over 15 amino acids.

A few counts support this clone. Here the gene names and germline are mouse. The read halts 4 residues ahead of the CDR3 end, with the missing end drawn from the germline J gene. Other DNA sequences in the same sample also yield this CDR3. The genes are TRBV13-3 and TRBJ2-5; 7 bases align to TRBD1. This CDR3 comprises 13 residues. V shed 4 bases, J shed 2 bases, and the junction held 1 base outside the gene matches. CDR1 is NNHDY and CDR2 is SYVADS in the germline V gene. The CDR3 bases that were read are TGTGCCAGCAGTCCAGGGGGCCAAGAC. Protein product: CASSPGGQD. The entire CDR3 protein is CASSPGGQDTQYF.

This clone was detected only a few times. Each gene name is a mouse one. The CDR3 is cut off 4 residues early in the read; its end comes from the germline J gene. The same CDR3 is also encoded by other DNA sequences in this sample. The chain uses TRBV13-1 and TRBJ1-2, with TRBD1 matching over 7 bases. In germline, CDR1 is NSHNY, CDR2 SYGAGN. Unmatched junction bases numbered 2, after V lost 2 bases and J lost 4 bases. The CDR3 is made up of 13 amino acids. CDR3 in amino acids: CASSDDRASDYTF. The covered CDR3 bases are TGTGCCAGCAGTGACGACAGGGCCTCC.

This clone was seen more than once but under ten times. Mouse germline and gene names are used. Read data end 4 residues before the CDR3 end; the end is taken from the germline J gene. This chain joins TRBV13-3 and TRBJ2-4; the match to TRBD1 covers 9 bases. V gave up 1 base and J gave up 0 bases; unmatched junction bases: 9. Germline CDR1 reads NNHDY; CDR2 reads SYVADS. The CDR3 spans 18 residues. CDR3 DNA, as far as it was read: TGTGCCAGCAGTGATCACAGGGGGCGCATTGGAAGTCAAAAC. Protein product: CASSDHRGRIGSQN. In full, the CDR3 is CASSDHRGRIGSQNTLYF.

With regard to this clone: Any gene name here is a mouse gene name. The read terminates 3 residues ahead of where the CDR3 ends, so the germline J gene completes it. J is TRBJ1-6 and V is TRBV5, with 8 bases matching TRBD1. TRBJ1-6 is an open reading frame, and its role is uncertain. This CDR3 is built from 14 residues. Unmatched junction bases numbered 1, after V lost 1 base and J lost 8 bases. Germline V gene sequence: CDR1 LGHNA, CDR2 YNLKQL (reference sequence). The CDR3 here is CASSQATGDSPLYF. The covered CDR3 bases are TGTGCCAGCAGCCAAGCGACAGGGGATTCGCCC.

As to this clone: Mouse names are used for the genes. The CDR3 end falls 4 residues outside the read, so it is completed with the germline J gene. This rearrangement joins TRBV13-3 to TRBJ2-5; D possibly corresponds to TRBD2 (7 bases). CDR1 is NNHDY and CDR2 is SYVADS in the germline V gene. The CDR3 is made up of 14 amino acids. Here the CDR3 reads CASSDRGARDTQYF. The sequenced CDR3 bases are TGTGCCAGCAGTGATCGGGGGGCGCGGGAC. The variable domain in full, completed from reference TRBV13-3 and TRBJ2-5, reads EAAVTQSPRSKVAVTGGKVTLSCHQTNNHDYMYWYRQDTGHGLRLIHYSYVADSTEKGDIPDGYKASRPSQENFSLILELASLSQTAVYFCASSDRGARDTQYFGPGTRLLVL.

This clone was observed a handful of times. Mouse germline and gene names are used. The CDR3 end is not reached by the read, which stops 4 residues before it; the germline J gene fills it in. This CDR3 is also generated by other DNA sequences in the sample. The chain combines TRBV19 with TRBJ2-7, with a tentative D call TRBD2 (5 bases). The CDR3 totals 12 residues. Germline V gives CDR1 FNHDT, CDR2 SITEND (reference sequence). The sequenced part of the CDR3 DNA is TGTGCCAGCAGTATTTGGGGAGAT. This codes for CASSIWGD. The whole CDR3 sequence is CASSIWGDEQYF.

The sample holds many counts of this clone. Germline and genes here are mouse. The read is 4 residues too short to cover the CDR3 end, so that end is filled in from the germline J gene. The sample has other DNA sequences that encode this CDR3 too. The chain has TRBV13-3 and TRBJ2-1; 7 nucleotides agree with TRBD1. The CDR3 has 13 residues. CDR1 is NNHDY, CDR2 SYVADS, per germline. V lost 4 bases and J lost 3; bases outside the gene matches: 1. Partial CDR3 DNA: TGTGCCAGCAGTCGACAGGGCTATGCT. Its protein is CASSRQGYA. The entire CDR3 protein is CASSRQGYAEQFF.

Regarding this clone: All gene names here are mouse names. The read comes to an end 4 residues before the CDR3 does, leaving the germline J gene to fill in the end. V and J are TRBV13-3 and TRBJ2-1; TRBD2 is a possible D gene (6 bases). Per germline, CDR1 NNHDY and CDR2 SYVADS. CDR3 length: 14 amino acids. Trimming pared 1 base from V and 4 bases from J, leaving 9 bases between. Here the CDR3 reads CASSDRGEYAEQFF. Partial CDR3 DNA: TGTGCCAGCAGTGATCGGGGGGAGTATGCT.

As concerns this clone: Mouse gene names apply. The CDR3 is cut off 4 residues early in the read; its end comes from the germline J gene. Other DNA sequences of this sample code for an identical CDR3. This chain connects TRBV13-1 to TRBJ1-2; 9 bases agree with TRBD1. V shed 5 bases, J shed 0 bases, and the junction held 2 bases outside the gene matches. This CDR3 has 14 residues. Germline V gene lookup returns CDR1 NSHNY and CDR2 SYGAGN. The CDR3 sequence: CASRDRGANSDYTF. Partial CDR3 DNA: TGTGCCAGCAGGGACAGGGGCGCAAACTCC.